This T cell receptor beta chain was captured in a study of response to subunit inactivated influenza vaccine. Each CDR3 protein gets one entry after TCRdb re-called the RT-PCR reads with MiXCR. The table records 600,000 to 850,000 distinct CDR3 sequences, about 15% of them present only once. The table lists this clonotype with a few counts. Trimming took 4 bases from V and 2 from J; bases not matched to a gene: 13. Looked up from germline, CDR1 is MNHEY and CDR2 is SVGEGT. CDR3 length equals 17 residues. The input for sequencing was PBMCs from blood, taken roughly 15 days before vaccination. The clonotype was recovered from a man aged 50-60 years who received an inactivated influenza vaccine. This chain connects TRBV6-2 or TRBV6-3 to TRBJ2-5, with 7 bases fitting TRBD2. The CDR3 region is CASSFRPTSVGQETQYF. The CDR3 region has the DNA TGTGCCAGCAGTTTCAGGCCCACTAGCGTTGGTCAAGAGACCCAGTACTTC.